The 17 T cell receptor beta chains listed next were all sequenced from one sample in a study of cytomegalovirus exposure and HLA in healthy donors. Use of 60 Vbeta and 13 Jbeta primers characterized the PCR. Here immunoSEQ multiplex PCR was the method, and the copy in TCRdb shows in-frame clones only, minus some. In the table there are under 150,000 clones, roughly 69% of which are singletons. What was sequenced was PBMCs. These receptor sequences come from a human donor in good health.

The gene calls are TRBV27 and TRBJ2-3; tentative D call: TRBD2 (5 bases). This CDR3 has 16 amino acids. Germline loops: CDR1 MNHEY, CDR2 SMNVEV (reference sequence). V shed 1 base and J shed 2 bases, with 13 bases lying between them. The CDR3: CASSLFPSTITDTQYF. The CDR3 DNA follows: TGTGCCAGCAGTTTATTTCCTAGCACCATCACAGATACGCAGTATTTT.

This clone was detected only once. For the CDR3, the DNA is TGTGCCAGCAGCCAAGATCCTTCCGGAGCGGGGGGGCATTATACGCAGTATTTT. This translates into CASSQDPSGAGGHYTQYF. The chain employs TRBV4-2 and TRBJ2-3; 10 bases map to TRBD2. Looked up from germline, CDR1 is LGHNA and CDR2 is YNFKEQ. This CDR3 has 18 amino acids. The ends lost 0 bases at V and 7 bases at J; junction bases unmatched: 13.

This rearrangement joins TRBV5-6 to TRBJ2-7; D is possibly TRBD2 (5 bases). The CDR3 totals 14 residues. V dropped 1 base and J dropped 0 bases, with 8 bases sitting between them. Germline lookup yields CDR1 SGHDT and CDR2 YYEEEE. CDR3 in DNA: TGTGCCAGCAGCTTGCGAGGGTACTCCTACGAGCAGTACTTC. This gives the protein CASSLRGYSYEQYF.

V usage is TRBV7-2 and J usage is TRBJ1-1; D unresolved. CDR1 SGHTA and CDR2 FQGNSA come from the germline V gene. The CDR3 runs to 12 residues. Between the trimmed V and J ends, which lost 5 bases and 1 base, there was a span of 5 bases. CDR3 sequence reads: CASSPSNTEAFF. The CDR3, as DNA: TGTGCCAGCAGCCCATCGAACACTGAAGCTTTCTTT.

A few counts support this clone. The V call is TRBV19, the J call TRBJ1-1, with D hard to call. The CDR3 is 14 amino acids. Germline CDR1 LNHDA, CDR2 SQIVND (reference sequence). V was clipped by 3 bases and J by 4 bases, with 12 bases between them. CDR3: CASSIRPSGTEAFF. In DNA form, the CDR3 reads TGTGCCAGTAGTATCCGACCGTCGGGCACTGAAGCTTTCTTT.

The V and J genes are TRBV14 and TRBJ1-2, with D perhaps TRBD1 (6 bases). The CDR3 length is 13 residues. CDR1 SGHDN and CDR2 FVKESK come from the germline V gene. Trimming removed 11 bases at V and 8 bases at J, with 21 bases between. CDR3 loop: CAPWGGPTRGYTF. Here the CDR3 DNA reads TGTGCCCCCTGGGGGGGCCCCACTCGGGGCTACACCTTC.

This chain joins TRBV11-2 and TRBJ2-7, with 9 bases fitting TRBD1. The CDR3 has 17 amino acids. Per germline, CDR1 SGHAT and CDR2 FQNNGV. V trimming: 5 bases; J trimming: 2 bases; junction bases outside the gene matches: 13. CDR3 loop: CASSLSTGGTGTYEQYF. CDR3 DNA: TGTGCCAGCAGCCTAAGTACCGGTGGGACAGGGACCTACGAGCAGTACTTC.

This clone was observed a single time. This rearrangement joins TRBV19 to TRBJ1-5; tentative D call: TRBD1 (6 bases). This CDR3 contains 16 residues. Trimming took 5 bases from V and 2 from J, leaving 16 bases between them. Germline CDR1 is LNHDA and CDR2 is SQIVND (reference sequence). The CDR3 protein is CASSAQGQWGNQPQHF. The CDR3, as DNA: TGTGCCAGTAGTGCCCAGGGACAATGGGGCAATCAGCCCCAGCATTTT.

The sample holds one count of this clone. The chain uses TRBV9 and TRBJ2-7; D is uncertain. V was shortened by 0 bases and J by 4 bases, with 14 bases between the two germline ends. The CDR3 extends over 15 amino acids. Germline assignment: CDR1 SGDLS and CDR2 YYNGEE. CDR3 sequence: CASSVDWASQYEQYF. For the CDR3, the DNA is TGTGCCAGCAGCGTAGACTGGGCCTCTCAGTACGAGCAGTACTTC.

The table lists this clone with a few counts. The chain links TRBV2 to TRBJ1-5; tentative D call: TRBD1 (5 bases). The length of the CDR3 is 14 residues. CDR1 SNHLY and CDR2 FYNNEI come from the germline V gene. V lost 2 bases and J lost 3, with 8 bases in between. The CDR3 coding sequence is TGTGCCAGCAGTGAAAGGACACCCAATCAGCCCCAGCATTTT. It yields the protein CASSERTPNQPQHF.

The chain joins TRBV30 to TRBJ1-2; D unresolved. The CDR3 is 10 residues long. CDR1 is GTSNPN, CDR2 SVGIG, per germline (reference sequence). The CDR3 DNA reads as TGTGGGGCCATTGGCCCTGGCTACACCTTC. It yields the protein CGAIGPGYTF.

Only a few counts were recorded for this clone. The chain joins TRBV4-2 to TRBJ2-7; no reliable D call. The germline V gene has CDR1 LGHNA and CDR2 YNFKEQ. Trimming shortened V by 1 base and J by 0 bases, and 7 bases separated the two germline ends. The CDR3 is 14 amino acids. The CDR3 DNA reads TGTGCCAGCAGCCAAGCCACGAGCTCCTACGAGCAGTACTTC. Encoded protein: CASSQATSSYEQYF.

Notes on this clone: Other DNA sequences in this sample translate to the same CDR3. V is TRBV19 and J is TRBJ2-7, with 9 bases lining up with TRBD1. The CDR3 is 13 amino acids. The V and J ends lost 6 bases and 4 bases, in that order; junction bases with no gene match: 4. Germline V gene lookup returns CDR1 LNHDA and CDR2 SQIVND (reference sequence). The CDR3 sequence is CASRGTGPYEQYF. The DNA of the CDR3 is TGTGCCAGTAGGGGGACAGGGCCTTACGAGCAGTACTTC.

This clone was observed a single time. The chain joins TRBV5-8 to TRBJ1-2; 11 nucleotides line up with TRBD1. The V and J ends lost 2 bases and 7 bases, in that order; junction bases with no gene match: 10. This CDR3 has 16 residues. The germline CDR1 and CDR2 sequences are SGHTS and YDEGEE. CDR3 coding DNA: TGTGCCAGCAGCTTCTTTGGGACAGGGGGATTTTTTGGCTACACCTTC. This translates into CASSFFGTGGFFGYTF.

The rearrangement uses TRBV19 and TRBJ2-3, with a tentative D call TRBD2 (6 bases). Germline assignment: CDR1 LNHDA and CDR2 SQIVND (reference sequence). V lost 2 bases and J 8 bases, leaving 8 bases between the germline ends. The CDR3 spans 12 residues. The CDR3 loop reads CASSIQGGTQYF. The CDR3 DNA sequence: TGTGCCAGTAGTATACAGGGAGGTACGCAGTATTTT.

The chain links TRBV15 to TRBJ2-7; TRBD2 aligns across 7 bases. Germline CDR1 LNHNV, CDR2 YYDKDF (reference sequence). The CDR3 totals 13 residues. V trimming: 7 bases; J trimming: 5 bases; junction bases outside the gene matches: 8. CDR3 sequence (DNA): TGTGCCACCACTCGGGGGAGGGGCGACGAGCAGTACTTC. Its protein product is CATTRGRGDEQYF. The full variable domain, rest sourced from reference TRBV15 and TRBJ2-7, is DAMVIQNPRYQVTQFGKPVTLSCSQTLNHNVMYWYQQKSSQAPKLLFHYYDKDFNNEADTPDNFQSRRPNTSFCFLDIRSPGLGDTAMYLCATTRGRGDEQYFGPGTRLTVT.

The chain couples TRBV5-6 to TRBJ2-7, with 10 positions matching TRBD1. The J segment lost 5 bases and the V segment lost 0 bases, leaving 8 bases of the junction unmatched. The germline CDR1 and CDR2 sequences are SGHDT and YYEEEE. The CDR3 contains 16 residues. The CDR3 loop reads CASSLVNRDRGHEQYF. CDR3 in DNA: TGTGCCAGCAGCTTGGTAAACCGGGACAGGGGTCACGAGCAGTACTTC.